This TCR beta chain was retrieved from a study of shared clonotypes between healthy human individuals. A CD45RA-negative memory subset and a CD45RA+ naive subset were separated from the CD4+ cells. Germline CDR1 is SGHAT and CDR2 is FQNNGV. Trimming left V 3 bases short and J 0 bases short, with 15 bases between. There are 16 residues in the CDR3. TCRdb's copy holds only in-frame clones and misses some; the assay was immunoSEQ multiplex PCR. Of more than 900,000 clones in the sample, around 78% were seen once. The J gene is TRBJ2-7, the V gene TRBV11-2, with a tentative D call TRBD1 (6 bases). Source material: memory CD4+ T cells from PBMCs. Stated subset: CD45RA-negative fraction. The sequence derives from a man in his late teens or twenties in good health. Some clones in this sample may be carry-over from other donors' samples. In nucleotides, the CDR3 is TGTGCCAGCAGCTTCCTCCGGGACACTAACTCCTACGAGCAGTACTTC. Translating it yields CASSFLRDTNSYEQYF.